This record looks at one T cell receptor (beta chain) sequence and its context. It has no known antigen specificity. The record has no base qualities; no much larger clone is one base away. The time point label here, explained by the study, means: about 28 days (+/-7) after the second vaccine dose. AZD1222 recipients whose second dose came at about 4 weeks and those whose second dose came at about 12 weeks were combined into one group, since spike-specific TCR depth and breadth did not differ between the two schedules. Samples from vaccinated people were obtained from the UK trials COV001 and COV002, which included a single-blind randomized controlled phase 2/3 trial of AZD1222 (ChAdOx1 nCoV-19) in healthy adults. For TCRbeta chain sequencing, PBMC samples were collected from trial participants at day 0 and at day 28 after the second dose. These data come from a study of T cell responses to AZD1222 COVID-19 vaccine (dated by TCRdb to about 2021). Study-wide context: A total of more than 230 trial participants underwent TCR sequencing, of whom around 200 received two doses of AZD1222 and about 25 received two doses of the MenACWY control vaccine. Trial participants were enrolled by age into 18-55, 56-69 and 70-plus year subgroups, with around 150, 28 and 57 TCR-sequenced participants respectively.

The CDR3 regions of human TCRbeta chains were analyzed by immunosequencing. In the paper's pipeline: TCRs in the repertoires were compared against a reference library of SARS-CoV-2-specific TCRs that had been generated with the MIRA antigen-specificity platform. Breadth was defined as the fraction of unique TCRs that were SARS-CoV-2-associated. Depth was defined as the fraction of total T cells that were SARS-CoV-2-associated. Using the MIRA data, each spike-specific TCR was assigned both to the spike region to which the TCR was reactive and to a CD4 or CD8 class. Log10-transformed breadth and depth values were compared by one-way ANOVA with Sidak's multiple comparisons tests. The immuneACCESS repertoire file appears here via TCRdb, limited to in-frame rearrangements. These files lack a portion of the clones; in checked studies, under half of the deficit traces to unresolved V genes, and the cause of the others is not known. The V and J calls and clone size were taken over from that table, and D and trimming were inferred from the DNA. The sample contains around 44,000 clones, approximately 83% of them found a single time. Approximately 7% of the sample is in the top ten clones.

Overall study outcomes, separate from this receptor: Vaccine-associated CD4 TCRs spanned the whole spike protein, with dominant responses in regions 160-218 and 743-854. Only a handful of AZD1222 recipients were SARS-CoV-2 seropositive at baseline, limiting conclusions about previously exposed vaccinees. The 56-69-year group was small, and its depth increase did not reach significance, likely because of low power. Most participants were white British and females outnumbered males, and the authors suggested that clonal diversity may have been underestimated. Because no day 14 peak-response samples were available, repertoires were characterized only after the peak T cell response. After two AZD1222 doses, spike-specific TCR breadth and depth were significantly higher than at day 0 and than in MenACWY recipients. Reportedly, close to half of the unique spike-specific TCRs recognized epitopes lying outside the regions that are mutated in the B.1.351 and B.1.1.7 variants.

The CDR3 starts with the cysteine, ends with the phenylalanine, and has 13 residues. Just the 39-base CDR3 DNA is kept, in frame starting at base 1. Sequences MDHEN (CDR1) and SYDVKM (CDR2) are obtained from the germline V gene. Unmatched junction bases come to 7, with V trimmed by 8 bases and J by 5 bases. The origin of this receptor is an adult who received the AZD1222 COVID-19 vaccine. The sequencing here drew on peripheral blood, taken 28 days after the second AZD1222 dose. The chain is assembled from TRBV28 and TRBJ2-7; 9 middle bases align to TRBD2. The CDR3 has the sequence CASEAGGPDEQYF. The DNA sequence is TGTGCCAGCGAAGCGGGAGGCCCGGACGAGCAGTACTTC.